Each of the 17 T cell receptor beta chains below was sequenced from the same sample in a study of T cell repertoires in cytomegalovirus infection. TCRdb used MiXCR to reprocess the reads, holding one entry per CDR3 protein. The sample has roughly 150,000 distinct CDR3 sequences, 20% to 25% seen once; the top ten hold approximately 11%. Material for sequencing was PBMCs. The receptors were sampled from a human donor in good health (CMV status not recorded). Some clones in this sample may be carry-over from other donors' samples.

The rearrangement links TRBV5-4 to TRBJ1-2; D might be TRBD1 (5 bases). This CDR3 spans 15 amino acids. V shed 0 bases and J shed 8 bases, with 17 bases lying between them. Germline V gene sequence: CDR1 SGHNT, CDR2 YYREEE (reference sequence). DNA of the CDR3: TGTGCCAGCAGCTTGGAAGGCAGGGCTGGGTCCGGCTACACCTTC. Translating it yields CASSLEGRAGSGYTF.

The chain employs TRBV6-2 or TRBV6-3 and TRBJ1-5; D is possibly TRBD1 (6 bases). V lost 7 bases and J 3 bases, leaving 13 bases between the germline ends. CDR1 MNHEY and CDR2 SVGEGT come from the germline V gene. The CDR3 totals 14 residues. CDR3 sequence: CASTGAGYNQPQHF. CDR3 DNA: TGTGCCAGCACGGGGGCAGGATACAATCAGCCCCAGCATTTT.

This clonotype occurred a few times. The CDR3: CASTPDVSYEQYF. The CDR3, as DNA: TGTGCCAGCACTCCTGACGTATCCTACGAGCAGTACTTC. This rearrangement joins TRBV6-6 to TRBJ2-7; D is unclear. CDR1 MNHNY and CDR2 SVGAGI come from the germline V gene (reference sequence). CDR3 length: 13 residues. V was cut by 7 bases and J by 1 base, with 11 bases left in between.

By share, this clonotype ranks as medium-sized (0.01 to 0.1%). The gene calls are TRBV7-2 and TRBJ1-5; D is unresolved. V was shortened by 1 base and J by 3 bases, with 13 bases between the two germline ends. CDR1 SGHTA and CDR2 FQGNSA come from the germline V gene. The CDR3 loop spans 16 amino acids. The CDR3 coding sequence is TGTGCCAGCAGCTTAGATTCCAGGTTCCCCAATCAGCCCCAGCATTTT. Protein product: CASSLDSRFPNQPQHF. Full variable domain (outside the CDR3, taken from reference TRBV7-2 and TRBJ1-5): GAGVSQSPSNKVTEKGKDVELRCDPISGHTALYWYRQSLGQGLEFLIYFQGNSAPDKSGLPSDRFSAERTGGSVSTLTIQRTQQEDSAVYLCASSLDSRFPNQPQHFGDGTRLSIL.

This chain's CDR3 is CASRQGDGYTF. The CDR3 DNA is TGTGCCAGTAGACAGGGGGATGGCTACACCTTC. The chain joins TRBV19 to TRBJ1-2, with 8 bases matching TRBD1. Germline loops: CDR1 LNHDA, CDR2 SQIVND (reference sequence). V lost 6 bases, J lost 6 bases, and 0 bases stayed unmatched. The CDR3 totals 11 residues. Variable domain in full (rest from reference TRBV19 and TRBJ1-2): DGGITQSPKYLFRKEGQNVTLSCEQNLNHDAMYWYRQDPGQGLRLIYYSQIVNDFQKGDIAEGYSVSREKKESFPLTVTSAQKNPTAFYLCASRQGDGYTFGSGTRLTVV.

This clonotype was seen at least ten times. The rearrangement joins TRBV7-9 to TRBJ2-1; 14 bases are shared with TRBD2. Trimming took 4 bases from V and 7 from J; bases not matched to a gene: 3. Per the germline V gene, CDR1 is SEHNR and CDR2 is FQNEAQ (reference sequence). The CDR3 spans 15 residues. The CDR3 protein is CASSSWTSGRNEQFF. Here the CDR3 DNA reads TGTGCCAGCAGCTCCTGGACTAGCGGGAGGAATGAGCAGTTCTTC.

The gene calls are TRBV5-1 and TRBJ1-4, with TRBD1 as a possible D gene (6 bases). The CDR3 contains 14 residues. V dropped 1 base and J dropped 6 bases, with 10 bases sitting between them. Germline-derived CDR1 and CDR2 are SGHRS and YFSETQ. The CDR3 DNA is TGCGCCAGCAGCTTGACAGGGACCGATGAAAAACTGTTTTTT. This encodes CASSLTGTDEKLFF. Full variable domain (remainder filled in from reference TRBV5-1 and TRBJ1-4): KAGVTQTPRYLIKTRGQQVTLSCSPISGHRSVSWYQQTPGQGLQFLFEYFSETQRNKGNFPGRFSGRQFSNSRSEMNVSTLELGDSALYLCASSLTGTDEKLFFGSGTQLSVL.

This clonotype was detected many times. V is TRBV7-9 and J is TRBJ2-6; D ambiguous. Deletions cut 5 bases from V and 1 base from J, with 6 bases between. The CDR3 covers 14 residues. Germline assignment: CDR1 SEHNR and CDR2 FQNEAQ (reference sequence). CDR3 bases: TGTGCCAGCAGCCTGCGTTCTGGGGCCAACGTCCTGACTTTC. Amino acids: CASSLRSGANVLTF.

The rearrangement joins TRBV19 to TRBJ2-1, with D perhaps matching TRBD1 (6 bases). The CDR3 has 16 amino acids. Germline V gives CDR1 LNHDA, CDR2 SQIVND (reference sequence). V was pared by 0 bases and J by 2 bases, with 11 bases between. The CDR3 protein is CASSIEGTWTYNEQFF. The CDR3 DNA reads TGTGCCAGTAGTATAGAGGGGACATGGACCTACAATGAGCAGTTCTTC.

A few counts support this clonotype. The gene calls are TRBV29-1 and TRBJ1-1; a weak D match, TRBD1 (5 bases). Trimming took off 0 bases at V and 1 base at J, with 15 bases between the two ends. CDR1 is SQVTM and CDR2 is ANQGSEA in the germline V gene. The CDR3 is 16 amino acids. The CDR3 nucleotides read TGCAGCGTTGAAGATCAGGTAGCGGGGCGGAACACTGAAGCTTTCTTT. Translation: CSVEDQVAGRNTEAFF.

This chain connects TRBV6-5 to TRBJ2-1, with D possibly called TRBD1 or TRBD2 (5 bases each). Looked up from germline, CDR1 is MNHEY and CDR2 is SVGAGI. CDR3 length equals 16 residues. Deletions cut 6 bases from V and 2 bases from J, with 17 bases between. The CDR3 sequence: CASSPIAQGTYNEQFF. CDR3 sequence (DNA): TGTGCCAGCAGCCCCATAGCGCAGGGTACCTACAATGAGCAGTTCTTC.

In this sample, this clonotype turned up a few times. V usage is TRBV7-2 and J usage is TRBJ1-4; D is unclear. CDR3 length equals 16 residues. Trimming removed 6 bases at V and 2 bases at J, with 16 bases between. Germline V gene data show CDR1 as SGHTA and CDR2 as FQGNSA. DNA for the CDR3: TGTGCCAGCAGTCTTAGATCGACGGGGACTAATGAAAAACTGTTTTTT. This gives the protein CASSLRSTGTNEKLFF.

In its sample, this clonotype was seen a few times. J is TRBJ2-7 and V is TRBV19, with a tentative D call TRBD1 (6 bases). Trimming stripped 9 bases from V and 2 bases from J, with 8 bases between. The CDR3 totals 11 residues. The germline gives CDR1 LNHDA, CDR2 SQIVND (reference sequence). The CDR3 here is CARTGTYEQYF. The CDR3 coding sequence is TGTGCCAGGACAGGAACCTACGAGCAGTACTTC.

This clonotype appeared a few times. This chain links TRBV7-2 with TRBJ2-1; no definite D call. This CDR3 spans 13 amino acids. Germline V gives CDR1 SGHTA, CDR2 FQGNSA. V was clipped by 4 bases and J by 9 bases, with 13 bases between them. The CDR3 nucleotides read TGTGCCAGCAGCTACCGGCCTGGGCCTGAGCAGTTCTTC. Its translation is CASSYRPGPEQFF.

This clonotype has ten or more counts. This chain connects TRBV7-3 to TRBJ1-1, with TRBD1 matching 9 bases. Germline values: CDR1 SGHTA, CDR2 FQGTGA. The J segment lost 5 bases and the V segment lost 1 base, leaving 17 bases of the junction unmatched. The CDR3 is 19 amino acids. The CDR3 DNA sequence: TGTGCCAGCAGCTTAAACGGCCCCGACAGGGGGTTCGGACGAACTGAAGCTTTCTTT. Encoded protein: CASSLNGPDRGFGRTEAFF.

The gene calls are TRBV5-1 and TRBJ2-3; TRBD1 matches at 8 bases. V lost 4 bases, J lost 2 bases, and 6 bases stayed unmatched. The CDR3 is made up of 15 amino acids. The germline V gene encodes CDR1 SGHRS and CDR2 YFSETQ. Here the CDR3 reads CASSIGQGHTDTQYF. In DNA form, the CDR3 reads TGCGCCAGCAGCATCGGACAGGGCCACACAGATACGCAGTATTTT.

This rearrangement joins TRBV19 to TRBJ2-7; maybe TRBD2 (5 bases). Germline values: CDR1 LNHDA, CDR2 SQIVND (reference sequence). This CDR3 is built from 15 residues. The ends were cut back, 6 bases at V and 0 bases at J, with 15 bases in the middle. CDR3 protein: CASSPARGSSYEQYF. CDR3 coding DNA: TGTGCCAGTAGCCCCGCCAGAGGGAGCTCCTACGAGCAGTACTTC.